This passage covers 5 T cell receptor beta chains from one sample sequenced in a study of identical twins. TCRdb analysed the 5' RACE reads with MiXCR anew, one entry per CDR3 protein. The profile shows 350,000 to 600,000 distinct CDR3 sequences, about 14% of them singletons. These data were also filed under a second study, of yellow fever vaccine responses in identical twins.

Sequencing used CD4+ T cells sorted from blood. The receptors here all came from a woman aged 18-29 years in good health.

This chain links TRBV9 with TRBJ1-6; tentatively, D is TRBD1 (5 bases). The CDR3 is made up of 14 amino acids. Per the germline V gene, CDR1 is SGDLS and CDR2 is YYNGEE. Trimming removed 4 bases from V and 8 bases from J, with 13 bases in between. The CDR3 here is CASSRGVLDSPLHF. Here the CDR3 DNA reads TGTGCCAGCAGCCGGGGGGTTTTGGATTCACCCCTCCACTTT.

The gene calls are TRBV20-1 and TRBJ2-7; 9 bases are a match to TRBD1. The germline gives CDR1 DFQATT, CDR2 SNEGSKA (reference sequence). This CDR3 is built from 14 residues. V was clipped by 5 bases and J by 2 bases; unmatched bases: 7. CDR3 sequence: CSADRDRVTYEQYF. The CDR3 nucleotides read TGCAGTGCTGACCGGGACAGGGTTACCTACGAGCAGTACTTC.

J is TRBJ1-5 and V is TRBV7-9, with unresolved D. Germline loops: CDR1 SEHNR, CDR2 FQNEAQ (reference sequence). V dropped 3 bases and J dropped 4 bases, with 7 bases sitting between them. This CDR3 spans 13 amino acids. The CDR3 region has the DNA TGTGCCAGCAGCTTCGGGGAGAATCAGCCCCAGCATTTT. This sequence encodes CASSFGENQPQHF. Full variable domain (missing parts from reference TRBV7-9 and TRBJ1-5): DTGVSQNPRHKITKRGQNVTFRCDPISEHNRLYWYRQTLGQGPEFLTYFQNEAQLEKSRLLSDRFSAERPKGSFSTLEIQRTEQGDSAMYLCASSFGENQPQHFGDGTRLSIL.

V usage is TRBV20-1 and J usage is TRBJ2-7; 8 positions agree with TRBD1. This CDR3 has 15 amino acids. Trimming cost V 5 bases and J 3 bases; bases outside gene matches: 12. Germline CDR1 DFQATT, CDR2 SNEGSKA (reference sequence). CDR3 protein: CSAQTSRTGNYEQYF. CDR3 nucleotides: TGCAGTGCTCAAACCTCCCGGACAGGGAACTACGAGCAGTACTTC.

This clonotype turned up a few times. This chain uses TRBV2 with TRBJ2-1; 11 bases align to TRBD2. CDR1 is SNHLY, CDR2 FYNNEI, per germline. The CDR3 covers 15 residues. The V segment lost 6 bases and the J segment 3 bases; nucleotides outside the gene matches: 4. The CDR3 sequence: CASSLTSGDYNEQFF. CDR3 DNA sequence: TGTGCCAGCAGCTTGACTAGCGGGGACTACAATGAGCAGTTCTTC.